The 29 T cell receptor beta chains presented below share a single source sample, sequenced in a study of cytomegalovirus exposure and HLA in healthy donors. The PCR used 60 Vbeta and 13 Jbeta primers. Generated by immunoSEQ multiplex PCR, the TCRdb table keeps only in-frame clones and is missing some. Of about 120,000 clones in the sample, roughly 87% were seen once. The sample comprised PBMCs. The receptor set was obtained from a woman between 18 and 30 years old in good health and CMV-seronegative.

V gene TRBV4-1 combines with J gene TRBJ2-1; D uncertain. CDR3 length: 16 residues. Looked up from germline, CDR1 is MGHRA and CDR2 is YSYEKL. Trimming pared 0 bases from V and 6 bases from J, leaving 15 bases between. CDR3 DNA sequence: TGCGCCAGCAGCCAAGATCCGCCAGAGGTAGCCAATGAGCAGTTCTTC. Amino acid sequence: CASSQDPPEVANEQFF.

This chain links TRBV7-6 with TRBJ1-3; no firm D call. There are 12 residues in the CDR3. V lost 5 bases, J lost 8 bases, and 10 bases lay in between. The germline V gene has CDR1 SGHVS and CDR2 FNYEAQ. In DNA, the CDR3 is TGTGCCAGCAGCCTTAATACGGACACCATATATTTT. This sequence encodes CASSLNTDTIYF.

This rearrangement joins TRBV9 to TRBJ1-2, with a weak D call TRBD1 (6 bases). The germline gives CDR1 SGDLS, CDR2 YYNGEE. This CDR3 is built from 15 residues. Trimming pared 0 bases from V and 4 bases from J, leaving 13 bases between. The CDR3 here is CASSVGGGGGYGYTF. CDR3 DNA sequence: TGTGCCAGCAGCGTAGGGGGAGGGGGAGGCTATGGCTACACCTTC.

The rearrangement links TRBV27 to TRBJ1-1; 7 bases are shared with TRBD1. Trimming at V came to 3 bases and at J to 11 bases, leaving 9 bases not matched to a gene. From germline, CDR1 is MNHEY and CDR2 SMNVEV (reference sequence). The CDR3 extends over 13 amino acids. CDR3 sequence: CASSLLSGQDAFF. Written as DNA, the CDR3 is TGTGCCAGCAGTTTGTTATCAGGACAGGACGCTTTCTTT.

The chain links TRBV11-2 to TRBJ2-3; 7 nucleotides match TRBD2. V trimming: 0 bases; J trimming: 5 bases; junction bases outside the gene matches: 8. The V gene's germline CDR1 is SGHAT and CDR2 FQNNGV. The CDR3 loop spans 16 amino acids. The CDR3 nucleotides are TGTGCCAGCAGCTTAGATGTGGGAGGGCTGGGAGATACGCAGTATTTT. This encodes CASSLDVGGLGDTQYF.

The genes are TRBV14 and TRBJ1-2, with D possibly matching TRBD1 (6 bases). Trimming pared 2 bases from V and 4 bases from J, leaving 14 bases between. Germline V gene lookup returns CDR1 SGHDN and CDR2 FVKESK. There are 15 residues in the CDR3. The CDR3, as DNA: TGTGCCAGCAGCCAATCAGGGGATGTTGGCTATGGCTACACCTTC. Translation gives CASSQSGDVGYGYTF.

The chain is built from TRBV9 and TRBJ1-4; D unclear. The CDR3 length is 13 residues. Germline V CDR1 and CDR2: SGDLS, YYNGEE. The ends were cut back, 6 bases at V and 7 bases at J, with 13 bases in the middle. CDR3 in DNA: TGTGCCAGCACCCGTCAGGTTGGTGAAAAACTGTTTTTT. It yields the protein CASTRQVGEKLFF.

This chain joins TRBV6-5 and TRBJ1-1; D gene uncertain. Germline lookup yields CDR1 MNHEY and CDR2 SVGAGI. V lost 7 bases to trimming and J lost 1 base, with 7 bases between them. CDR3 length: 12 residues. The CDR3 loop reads CASKRGNTEAFF. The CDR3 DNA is TGTGCCAGCAAGCGAGGGAACACTGAAGCTTTCTTT.

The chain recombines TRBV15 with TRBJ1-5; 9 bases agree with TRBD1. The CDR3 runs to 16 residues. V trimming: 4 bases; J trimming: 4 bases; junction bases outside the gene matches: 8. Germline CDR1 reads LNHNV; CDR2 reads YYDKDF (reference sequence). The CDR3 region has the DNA TGTGCCACCAGCATTACCGGGACAGGGCATAATCAGCCCCAGCATTTT. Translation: CATSITGTGHNQPQHF.

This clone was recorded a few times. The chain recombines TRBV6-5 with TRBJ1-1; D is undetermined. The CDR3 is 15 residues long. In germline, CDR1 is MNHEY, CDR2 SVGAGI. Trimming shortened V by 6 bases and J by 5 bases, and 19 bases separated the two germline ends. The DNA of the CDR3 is TGTGCCAGCAGCCCTGGACGGAGGACGAGGACTGAAGCTTTCTTT. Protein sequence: CASSPGRRTRTEAFF.

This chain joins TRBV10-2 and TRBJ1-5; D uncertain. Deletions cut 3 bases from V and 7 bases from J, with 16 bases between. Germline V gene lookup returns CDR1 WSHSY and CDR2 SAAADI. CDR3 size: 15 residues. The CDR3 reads CASSDVLGSGQPQHF. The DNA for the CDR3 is TGCGCCAGCAGTGACGTCTTAGGGTCGGGGCAGCCCCAGCATTTT.

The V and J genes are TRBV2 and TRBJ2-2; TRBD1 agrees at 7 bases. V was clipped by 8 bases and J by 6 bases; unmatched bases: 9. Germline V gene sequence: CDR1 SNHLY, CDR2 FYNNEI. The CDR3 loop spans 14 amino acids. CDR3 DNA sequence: TGTGCCAGCTTGAGACAGGGTCCGTCCGGGGAGCTGTTTTTT. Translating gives CASLRQGPSGELFF.

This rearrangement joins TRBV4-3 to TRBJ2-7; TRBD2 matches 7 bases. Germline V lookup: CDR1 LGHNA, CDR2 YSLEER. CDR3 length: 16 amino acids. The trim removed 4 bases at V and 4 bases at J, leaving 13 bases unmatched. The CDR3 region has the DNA TGCGCCAGCAGCCTAAAGAGAGCGGGACCCGGATACGAGCAGTACTTC. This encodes CASSLKRAGPGYEQYF.

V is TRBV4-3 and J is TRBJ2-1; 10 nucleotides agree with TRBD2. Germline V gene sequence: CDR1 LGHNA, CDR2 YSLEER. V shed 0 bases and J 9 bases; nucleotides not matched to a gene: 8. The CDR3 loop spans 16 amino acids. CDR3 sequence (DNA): TGCGCCAGCAGCCAAGATAGAAGCGGGGGGGCGGGTGAGCAGTTCTTC. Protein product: CASSQDRSGGAGEQFF.

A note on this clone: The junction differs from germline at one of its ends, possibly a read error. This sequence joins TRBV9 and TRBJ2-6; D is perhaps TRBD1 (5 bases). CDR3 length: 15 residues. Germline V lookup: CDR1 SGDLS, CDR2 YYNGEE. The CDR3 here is CASSALGSGANGLTF. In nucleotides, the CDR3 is TGTGCCAGCAGCGCCCTGGGCTCTGGGGCCAACGGCCTGACTTTC.

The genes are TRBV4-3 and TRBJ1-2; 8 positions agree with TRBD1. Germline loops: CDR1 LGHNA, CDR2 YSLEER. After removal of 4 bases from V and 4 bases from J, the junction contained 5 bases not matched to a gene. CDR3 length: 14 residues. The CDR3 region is CASSLGQGPYGYTF. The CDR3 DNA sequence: TGCGCCAGCAGCCTCGGACAGGGACCCTATGGCTACACCTTC.

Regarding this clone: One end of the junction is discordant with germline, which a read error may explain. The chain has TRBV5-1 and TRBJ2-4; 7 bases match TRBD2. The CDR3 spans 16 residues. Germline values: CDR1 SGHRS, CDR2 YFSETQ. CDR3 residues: CASSLMGGVAKNSQYF. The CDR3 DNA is TGCGCCAGCAGCTTGATGGGGGGGGTAGCAAAAAACAGTCAGTACTTC.

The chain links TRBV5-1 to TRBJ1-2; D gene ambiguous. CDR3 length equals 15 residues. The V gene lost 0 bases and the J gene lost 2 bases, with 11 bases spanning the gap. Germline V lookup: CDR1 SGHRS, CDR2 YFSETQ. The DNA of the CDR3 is TGCGCCAGCAGCTTGGGGGAGCTAGCGAACTATGGCTACACCTTC. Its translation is CASSLGELANYGYTF. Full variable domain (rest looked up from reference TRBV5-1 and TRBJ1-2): KAGVTQTPRYLIKTRGQQVTLSCSPISGHRSVSWYQQTPGQGLQFLFEYFSETQRNKGNFPGRFSGRQFSNSRSEMNVSTLELGDSALYLCASSLGELANYGYTFGSGTRLTVV.

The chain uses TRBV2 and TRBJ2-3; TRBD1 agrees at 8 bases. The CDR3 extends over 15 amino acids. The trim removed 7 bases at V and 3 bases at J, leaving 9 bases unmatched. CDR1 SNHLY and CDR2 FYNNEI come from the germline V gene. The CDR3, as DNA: TGTGCCAGCAACCTACAGGGGGTTCAAACAGATACGCAGTATTTT. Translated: CASNLQGVQTDTQYF.

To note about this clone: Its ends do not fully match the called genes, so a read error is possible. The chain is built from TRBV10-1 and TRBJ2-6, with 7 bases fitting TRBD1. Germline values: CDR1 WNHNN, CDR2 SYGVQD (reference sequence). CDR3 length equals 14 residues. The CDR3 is CANQQGSGANGLTF. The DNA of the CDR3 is TGCGCCAACCAACAGGGGTCTGGGGCCAACGGCCTGACTTTC.

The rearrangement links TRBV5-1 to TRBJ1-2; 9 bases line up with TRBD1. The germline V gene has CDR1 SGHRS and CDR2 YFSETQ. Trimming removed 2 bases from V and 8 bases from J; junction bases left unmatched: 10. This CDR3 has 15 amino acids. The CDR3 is CASSFPGTGMRGYTF. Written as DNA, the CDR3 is TGCGCCAGCAGCTTTCCTGGGACAGGGATGAGGGGCTACACCTTC. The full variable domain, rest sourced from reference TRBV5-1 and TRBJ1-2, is KAGVTQTPRYLIKTRGQQVTLSCSPISGHRSVSWYQQTPGQGLQFLFEYFSETQRNKGNFPGRFSGRQFSNSRSEMNVSTLELGDSALYLCASSFPGTGMRGYTFGSGTRLTVV.

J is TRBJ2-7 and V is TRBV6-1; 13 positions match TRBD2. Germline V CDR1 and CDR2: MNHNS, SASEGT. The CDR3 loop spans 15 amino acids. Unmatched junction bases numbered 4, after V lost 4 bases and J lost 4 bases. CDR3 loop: CASSAWTSGSYEQYF. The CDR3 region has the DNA TGTGCCAGCAGTGCCTGGACTAGCGGGAGTTACGAGCAGTACTTC.

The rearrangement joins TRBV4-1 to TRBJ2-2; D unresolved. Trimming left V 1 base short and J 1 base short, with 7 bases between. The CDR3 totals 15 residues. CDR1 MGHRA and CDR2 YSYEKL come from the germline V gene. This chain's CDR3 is CASSQGVGNTGELFF. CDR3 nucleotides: TGCGCCAGCAGCCAAGGTGTCGGGAACACCGGGGAGCTGTTTTTT.

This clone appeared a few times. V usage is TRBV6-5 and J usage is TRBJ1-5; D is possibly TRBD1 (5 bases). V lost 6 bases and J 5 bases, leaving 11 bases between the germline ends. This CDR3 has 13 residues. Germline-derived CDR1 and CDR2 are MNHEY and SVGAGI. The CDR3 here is CASSLRADQPQHF. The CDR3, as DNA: TGTGCCAGCAGCCTCAGGGCCGATCAGCCCCAGCATTTT.

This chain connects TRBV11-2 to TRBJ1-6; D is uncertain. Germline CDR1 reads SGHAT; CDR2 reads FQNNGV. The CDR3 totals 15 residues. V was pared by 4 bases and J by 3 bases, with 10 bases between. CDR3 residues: CASSSAVGYNSPLHF. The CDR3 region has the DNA TGTGCCAGCAGCTCCGCGGTAGGCTATAATTCACCCCTCCACTTT.

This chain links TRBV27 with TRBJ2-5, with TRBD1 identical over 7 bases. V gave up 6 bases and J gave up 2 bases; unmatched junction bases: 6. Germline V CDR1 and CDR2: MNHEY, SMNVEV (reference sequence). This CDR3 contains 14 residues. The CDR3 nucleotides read TGTGCCAGCAGGCCTGCAGGGGGACAAGAGACCCAGTACTTC. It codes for CASRPAGGQETQYF.

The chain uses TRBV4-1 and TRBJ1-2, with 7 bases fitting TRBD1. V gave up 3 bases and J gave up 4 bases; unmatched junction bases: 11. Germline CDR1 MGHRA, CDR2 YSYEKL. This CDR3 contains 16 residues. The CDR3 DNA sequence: TGCGCCAGCAGCCACGGGACAGCCTCCCGGTCCTATGGCTACACCTTC. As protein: CASSHGTASRSYGYTF.

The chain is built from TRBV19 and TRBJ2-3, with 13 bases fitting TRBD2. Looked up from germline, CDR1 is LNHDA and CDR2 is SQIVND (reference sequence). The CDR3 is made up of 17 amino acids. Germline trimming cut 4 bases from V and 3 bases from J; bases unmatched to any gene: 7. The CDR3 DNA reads TGTGCCAGTAGTAGGGGACTAGCGGGATTCGGTACAGATACGCAGTATTTT. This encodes CASSRGLAGFGTDTQYF.

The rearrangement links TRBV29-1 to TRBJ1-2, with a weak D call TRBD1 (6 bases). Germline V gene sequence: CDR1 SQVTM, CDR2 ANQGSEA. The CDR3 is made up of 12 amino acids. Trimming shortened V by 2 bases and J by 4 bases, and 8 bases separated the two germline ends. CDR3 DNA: TGCAGCGTTGAAAGAGGGGGCTATGGCTACACCTTC. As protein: CSVERGGYGYTF.